The entry below describes one T cell receptor beta chain. The data originate from a study of cytomegalovirus exposure and HLA in healthy donors. PCR used 60 Vbeta primers and 13 Jbeta primers. Libraries were prepared by immunoSEQ multiplex PCR; TCRdb keeps only in-frame clonotypes and omits some of them. The sample has under 200,000 clones; approximately 80% are singletons. The CDR3 is 15 residues long. The junction had 0 bases not matched to a gene; V was cut back by 6 bases and J by 0 bases. The germline gives CDR1 MNHNS, CDR2 SASEGT. The specimen sequenced was PBMCs. V and J are TRBV6-1 and TRBJ2-6, with 9 bases fitting TRBD1. The source of this sequence is a male donor in good health and CMV-seropositive. CDR3 sequence: CASRTGGSGANVLTF. DNA of the CDR3: TGTGCCAGCAGGACAGGGGGCTCTGGGGCCAACGTCCTGACTTTC.